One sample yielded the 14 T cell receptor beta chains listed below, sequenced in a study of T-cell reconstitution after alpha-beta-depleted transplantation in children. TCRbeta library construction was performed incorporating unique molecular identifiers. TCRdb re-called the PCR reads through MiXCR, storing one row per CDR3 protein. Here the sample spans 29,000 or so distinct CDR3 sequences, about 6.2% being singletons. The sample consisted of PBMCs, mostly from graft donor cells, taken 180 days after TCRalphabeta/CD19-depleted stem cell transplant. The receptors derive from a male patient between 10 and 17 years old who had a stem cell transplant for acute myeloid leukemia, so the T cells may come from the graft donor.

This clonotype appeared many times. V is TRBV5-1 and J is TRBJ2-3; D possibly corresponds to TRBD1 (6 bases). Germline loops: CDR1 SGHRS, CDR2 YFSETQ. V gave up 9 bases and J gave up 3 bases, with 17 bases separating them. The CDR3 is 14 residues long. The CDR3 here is CATRGMVQTDTQYF. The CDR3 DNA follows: TGCGCCACCAGGGGAATGGTGCAAACAGATACGCAGTATTTT.

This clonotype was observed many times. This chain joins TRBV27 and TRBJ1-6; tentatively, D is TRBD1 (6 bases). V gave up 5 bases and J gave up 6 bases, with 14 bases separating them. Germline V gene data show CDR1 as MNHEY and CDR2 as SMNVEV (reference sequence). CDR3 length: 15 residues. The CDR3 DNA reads TGTGCCAGCAGTGGGGGGCCCGATTTTAATTCACCCCTCCACTTT. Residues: CASSGGPDFNSPLHF.

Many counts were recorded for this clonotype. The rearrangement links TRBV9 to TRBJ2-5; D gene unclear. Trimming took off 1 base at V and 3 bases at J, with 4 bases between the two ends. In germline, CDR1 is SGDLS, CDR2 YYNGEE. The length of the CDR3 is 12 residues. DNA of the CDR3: TGTGCCAGCAGCGTAAATGAAGAGACCCAGTACTTC. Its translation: CASSVNEETQYF.

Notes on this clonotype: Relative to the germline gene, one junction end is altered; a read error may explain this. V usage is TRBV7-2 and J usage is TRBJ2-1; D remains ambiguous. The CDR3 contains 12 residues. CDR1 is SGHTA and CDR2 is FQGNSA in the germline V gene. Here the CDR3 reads CASSPPATEQFF. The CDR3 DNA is TGTGCTAGCAGCCCCCCCGCTACTGAACAGTTCTTC.

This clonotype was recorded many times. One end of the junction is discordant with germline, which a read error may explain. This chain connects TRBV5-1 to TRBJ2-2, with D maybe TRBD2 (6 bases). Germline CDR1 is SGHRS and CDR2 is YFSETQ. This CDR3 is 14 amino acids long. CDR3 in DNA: TGCGCCAGCAGCTTCGGGACTCCTCCCGGGGAGCTGCTTTTT. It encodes CASSFGTPPGELLF.

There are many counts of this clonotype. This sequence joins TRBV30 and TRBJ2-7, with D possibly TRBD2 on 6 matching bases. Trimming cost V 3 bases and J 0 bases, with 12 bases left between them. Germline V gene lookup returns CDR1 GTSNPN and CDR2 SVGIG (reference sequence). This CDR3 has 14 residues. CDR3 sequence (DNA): TGTGCCTGGAGGGTTCGGACTAACTCCTACGAGCAGTACTTC. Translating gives CAWRVRTNSYEQYF.

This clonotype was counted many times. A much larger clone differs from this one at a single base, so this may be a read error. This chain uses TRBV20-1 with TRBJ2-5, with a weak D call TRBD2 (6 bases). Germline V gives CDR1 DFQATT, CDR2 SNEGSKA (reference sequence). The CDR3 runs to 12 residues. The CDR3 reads CIAKTSQETQYF. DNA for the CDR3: TGCATTGCTAAGACTAGTCAAGAGACCCAGTACTTC.

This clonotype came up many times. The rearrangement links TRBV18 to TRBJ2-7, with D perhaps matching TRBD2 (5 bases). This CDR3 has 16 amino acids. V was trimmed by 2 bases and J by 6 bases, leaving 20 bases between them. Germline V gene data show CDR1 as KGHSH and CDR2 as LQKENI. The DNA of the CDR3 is TGTGCCAGCTCACCAGGATACGGGTCCGGGATGGGCGAGCAGTACGTC. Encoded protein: CASSPGYGSGMGEQYV.

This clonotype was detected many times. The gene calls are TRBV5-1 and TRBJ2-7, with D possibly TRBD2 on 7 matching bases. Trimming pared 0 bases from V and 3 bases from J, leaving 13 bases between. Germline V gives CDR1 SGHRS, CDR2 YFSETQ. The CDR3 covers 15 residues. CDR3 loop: CASSLVSGDYYEQYF. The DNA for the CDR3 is TGCGCCAGCAGCTTGGTATCAGGGGACTACTACGAGCAGTACTTC. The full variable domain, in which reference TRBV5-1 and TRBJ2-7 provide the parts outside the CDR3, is KAGVTQTPRYLIKTRGQQVTLSCSPISGHRSVSWYQQTPGQGLQFLFEYFSETQRNKGNFPGRFSGRQFSNSRSEMNVSTLELGDSALYLCASSLVSGDYYEQYFGPGTRLTVT.

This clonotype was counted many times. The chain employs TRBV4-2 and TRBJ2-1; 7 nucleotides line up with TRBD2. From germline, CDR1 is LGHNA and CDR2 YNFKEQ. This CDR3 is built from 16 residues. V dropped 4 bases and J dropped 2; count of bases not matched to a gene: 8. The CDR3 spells CASSRGDGGTYNEQFF. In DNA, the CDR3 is TGTGCCAGCAGCCGGGGGGACGGGGGGACCTACAATGAGCAGTTCTTC.

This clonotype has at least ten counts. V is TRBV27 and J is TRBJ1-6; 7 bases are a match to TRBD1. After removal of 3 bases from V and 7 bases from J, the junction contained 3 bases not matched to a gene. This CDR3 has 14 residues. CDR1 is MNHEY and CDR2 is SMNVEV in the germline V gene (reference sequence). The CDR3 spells CASSFGTENSPLHF. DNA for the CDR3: TGTGCCAGCAGTTTCGGGACAGAAAATTCACCCCTCCACTTT.

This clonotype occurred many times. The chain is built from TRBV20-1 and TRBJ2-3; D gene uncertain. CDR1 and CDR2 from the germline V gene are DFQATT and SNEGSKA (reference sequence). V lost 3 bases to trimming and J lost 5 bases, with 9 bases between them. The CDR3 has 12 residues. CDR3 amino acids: CSARAGKDTQYF. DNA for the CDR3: TGCAGTGCTAGGGCTGGGAAAGATACGCAGTATTTT.

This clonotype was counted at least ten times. CDR3 region: CASSPPGAPEAFF. The DNA for the CDR3 is TGTGCCAGCTCACCACCGGGGGCCCCTGAAGCTTTCTTT. This sequence joins TRBV18 and TRBJ1-1; perhaps TRBD1 as D (6 bases). The germline V gene has CDR1 KGHSH and CDR2 LQKENI. Trimming pared 0 bases from V and 6 bases from J, leaving 8 bases between. This CDR3 comprises 13 residues.

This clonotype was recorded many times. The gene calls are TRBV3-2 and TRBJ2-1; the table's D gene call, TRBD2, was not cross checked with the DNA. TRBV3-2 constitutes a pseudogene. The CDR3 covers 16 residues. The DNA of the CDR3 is TGTGCCAGCAGCCAAGTTCCCGGACTAGGGGGCAATGAGCAGTTCTTC. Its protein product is CASSQVPGLGGNEQFF.